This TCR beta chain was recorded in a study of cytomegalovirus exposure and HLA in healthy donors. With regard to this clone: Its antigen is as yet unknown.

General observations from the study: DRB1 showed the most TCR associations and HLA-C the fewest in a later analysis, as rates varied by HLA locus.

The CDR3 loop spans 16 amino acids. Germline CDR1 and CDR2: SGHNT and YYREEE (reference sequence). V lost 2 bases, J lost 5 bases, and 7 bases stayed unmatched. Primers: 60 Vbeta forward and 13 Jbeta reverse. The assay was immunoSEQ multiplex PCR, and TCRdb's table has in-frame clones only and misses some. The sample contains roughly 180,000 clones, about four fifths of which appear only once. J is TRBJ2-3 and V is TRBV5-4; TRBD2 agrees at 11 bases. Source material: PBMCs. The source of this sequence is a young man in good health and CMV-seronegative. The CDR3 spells CASSFVVAGGGDTQYF. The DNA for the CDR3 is TGTGCCAGCAGCTTCGTGGTAGCGGGGGGGGGAGATACGCAGTATTTT.